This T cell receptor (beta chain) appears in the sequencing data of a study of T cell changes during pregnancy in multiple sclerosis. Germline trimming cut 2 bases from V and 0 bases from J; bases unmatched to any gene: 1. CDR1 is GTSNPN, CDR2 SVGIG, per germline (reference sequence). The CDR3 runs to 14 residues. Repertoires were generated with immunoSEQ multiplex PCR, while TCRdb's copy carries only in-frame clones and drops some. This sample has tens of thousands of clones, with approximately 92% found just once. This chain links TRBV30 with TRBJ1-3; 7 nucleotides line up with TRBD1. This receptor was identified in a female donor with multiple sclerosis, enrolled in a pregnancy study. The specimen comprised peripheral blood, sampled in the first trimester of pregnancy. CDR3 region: CAWSQGGSGNTIYF. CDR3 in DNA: TGTGCCTGGAGTCAGGGGGGCTCTGGAAACACCATATATTTT. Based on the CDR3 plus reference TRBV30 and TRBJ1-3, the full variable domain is SQTIHQWPATLVQPVGSPLSLECTVEGTSNPNLYWYRQAAGRGLQLLFYSVGIGQISSEVPQNLSASRPQDRQFILSSKKLLLSDSGFYLCAWSQGGSGNTIYFGEGSWLTVV.